This T cell receptor beta chain was sequenced during a study of blood T cell repertoires in COVID-19. The CDR3 totals 15 residues. J lost 2 bases, V lost 4 bases, and 7 bases had no gene match. Germline loops: CDR1 SGDLS, CDR2 YYNGEE. Some clones are missing from TCRdb's copy, which holds only in-frame ones; the method was immunoSEQ multiplex PCR. The data show about 53,000 clones, approximately 90% seen once. Sequencing was performed on peripheral blood. The chain carries TRBV9 and TRBJ1-2, with TRBD1 identical over 8 bases. The source is an elderly man with acute or convalescent COVID-19. The CDR3 nucleotides are TGTGCCAGCAGCCCCCACGGACAGGGAAACTATGGCTACACCTTC. Translation: CASSPHGQGNYGYTF.